These 21 T cell receptor beta chains came from one sample sequenced in a study of blood T cell repertoires in COVID-19. The table came from immunoSEQ multiplex PCR; TCRdb's copy has only in-frame clones and leaves some out. Counted here are over 60,000 clones, more than 80% occurring once; the ten biggest clones make up 35% to 40%. The sequencing input was peripheral blood. The source of these receptors is a woman older than 75 with active or convalescent COVID-19.

The rearrangement uses TRBV7-2 and TRBJ2-7; possibly TRBD1 for D (6 bases). The CDR3 length is 13 residues. The germline CDR1 and CDR2 sequences are SGHTA and FQGNSA. V was clipped by 3 bases and J by 4 bases, with 10 bases between them. DNA of the CDR3: TGTGCCAGCAGCTTCCCAGGGGCTTACGAGCAGTACTTC. It translates to CASSFPGAYEQYF.

The gene calls are TRBV15 and TRBJ2-7; D is unclear. V was shortened by 1 base and J by 5 bases, with 15 bases between the two germline ends. Germline V gene sequence: CDR1 LNHNV, CDR2 YYDKDF (reference sequence). This CDR3 contains 15 residues. CDR3: CATSRGPGPLHEQYF. The CDR3 nucleotides are TGTGCCACCAGCAGAGGACCGGGTCCCTTGCACGAGCAGTACTTC.

This clone was detected only once. CDR3 region: CASSPFLRETQYF. The DNA for the CDR3 is TGTGCCAGTAGCCCCTTTTTGAGGGAGACCCAGTACTTC. This chain uses TRBV19 with TRBJ2-5; D ambiguous. Per the germline V gene, CDR1 is LNHDA and CDR2 is SQIVND (reference sequence). Trimming took 6 bases from V and 5 from J, leaving 13 bases between them. The CDR3 extends over 13 amino acids.

This sequence joins TRBV23-1 and TRBJ2-6; possible D gene TRBD2, 6 bases. TRBV23-1 is assigned to the ORF class and has an uncertain function. The CDR3 has 17 amino acids. The CDR3 region is CAARGGPGGAGANVLTF. The CDR3 DNA reads as TGCGCTGCGCGCGGCGGGCCCGGGGGAGCTGGGGCCAACGTCCTGACTTTC.

The sample holds a few counts of this clone. This CDR3 is CASSIMDSTEAFF. For the CDR3, the DNA is TGTGCCAGCAGCATAATGGACAGCACTGAAGCTTTCTTT. The gene calls are TRBV9 and TRBJ1-1, with D perhaps TRBD1 (6 bases). The germline V and J ends were trimmed by 4 bases and 4 bases, with 11 bases remaining between them. This CDR3 has 13 residues. CDR1 and CDR2 (germline): SGDLS, YYNGEE.

The chain joins TRBV19 to TRBJ1-5; no reliable D call. CDR1 LNHDA and CDR2 SQIVND come from the germline V gene (reference sequence). Trimming removed 3 bases at V and 6 bases at J, with 9 bases between. The CDR3 loop spans 13 amino acids. The CDR3 reads CASSISLGQPQHF. CDR3 coding DNA: TGTGCCAGTAGTATCTCGCTCGGTCAGCCCCAGCATTTT.

The chain carries TRBV2 and TRBJ2-5, with D hard to call. V was trimmed by 7 bases and J by 1 base, leaving 4 bases between them. Germline V gene data show CDR1 as SNHLY and CDR2 as FYNNEI. The length of the CDR3 is 11 residues. The CDR3 loop is CASIRQETQYF. Here the CDR3 DNA reads TGTGCCAGCATCCGCCAAGAGACCCAGTACTTC.

This chain joins TRBV9 and TRBJ2-2; TRBD1 is a possible D gene (5 bases). Germline CDR1 reads SGDLS; CDR2 reads YYNGEE. This CDR3 contains 16 residues. V dropped 0 bases and J dropped 2 bases, with 11 bases sitting between them. The CDR3 DNA reads as TGTGCCAGCAGCGTAGCAGGGAACCGAAACACCGGGGAGCTGTTTTTT. It is translated as CASSVAGNRNTGELFF.

This clone was seen more than once but under ten times. The chain is built from TRBV4-1 and TRBJ2-1; 8 nucleotides agree with TRBD2. Germline assignment: CDR1 MGHRA and CDR2 YSYEKL. The CDR3 has 17 amino acids. Unmatched junction bases numbered 15, after V lost 4 bases and J lost 7 bases. The DNA of the CDR3 is TGCGCCAGCAGCCGGAGGAGCGGGGGCGCCTTGGGGAATGAGCAGTTCTTC. Translating gives CASSRRSGGALGNEQFF.

This clone was seen just once. The rearrangement joins TRBV5-1 to TRBJ2-1; TRBD1 might be the D (5 bases). The CDR3 contains 16 residues. V shed 0 bases and J shed 0 bases, with 10 bases lying between them. CDR1 and CDR2 from the germline V gene are SGHRS and YFSETQ. In nucleotides, the CDR3 is TGCGCCAGCAGCTTGGAAGGGGTCAGCTCCTACAATGAGCAGTTCTTC. Translating it yields CASSLEGVSSYNEQFF.

The chain joins TRBV7-2 to TRBJ1-3, with a possible D match to TRBD1 (5 bases). The CDR3 spans 17 residues. V was clipped by 1 base and J by 1 base, with 14 bases between them. Per the germline V gene, CDR1 is SGHTA and CDR2 is FQGNSA. The CDR3 protein is CASSLGGQGVSGNTIYF. CDR3 coding DNA: TGTGCCAGCAGCTTAGGGGGCCAGGGTGTATCTGGAAACACCATATATTTT.

The chain combines TRBV30 with TRBJ1-4; perhaps TRBD1 as D (6 bases). The V end lost 3 bases, the J end lost 4 bases, and 9 bases lay between the germline ends. The CDR3 is made up of 13 amino acids. Germline V lookup: CDR1 GTSNPN, CDR2 SVGIG (reference sequence). CDR3 sequence reads: CAWRGGGNEKLFF. The CDR3 DNA reads TGTGCCTGGAGGGGAGGGGGTAATGAAAAACTGTTTTTT.

The chain carries TRBV19 and TRBJ2-2; possible D gene TRBD1, 5 bases. Deletions cut 4 bases from V and 4 bases from J, with 13 bases between. The CDR3 has 15 amino acids. Germline-derived CDR1 and CDR2 are LNHDA and SQIVND (reference sequence). The CDR3 loop is CASSRRQTGTGELFF. The CDR3 DNA is TGTGCCAGTAGTAGGCGACAGACGGGCACCGGGGAGCTGTTTTTT.

Worth noting for this clone: A junction boundary mismatches the germline segment, possibly from a read error. V is TRBV7-8 and J is TRBJ1-1; D may be TRBD1 (6 bases). In germline, CDR1 is SGHVS, CDR2 FQNEAQ. The CDR3 covers 16 residues. The CDR3 DNA reads TGTGCCAGCAGTTTAGGACAGTTGCTCATGAACACTGAAGCTTTCTTT. Translated: CASSLGQLLMNTEAFF.

The genes are TRBV5-1 and TRBJ1-6; D unclear. This CDR3 spans 14 amino acids. Germline-derived CDR1 and CDR2 are SGHRS and YFSETQ. V was pared by 4 bases and J by 5 bases, with 10 bases between. The CDR3: CASSPLGDNSPLHF. The CDR3 nucleotides read TGCGCCAGCAGCCCTTTGGGAGATAATTCACCCCTCCACTTT.

The chain is built from TRBV7-2 and TRBJ2-7; D remains unclear. Trimming pared 3 bases from V and 3 bases from J, leaving 9 bases between. Germline V gene sequence: CDR1 SGHTA, CDR2 FQGNSA. The CDR3 loop spans 13 amino acids. CDR3 sequence: CASSFQANYEQYF. The CDR3 DNA reads TGTGCCAGCAGCTTTCAGGCCAACTACGAGCAGTACTTC.

V is TRBV10-3 and J is TRBJ2-3; 11 bases line up with TRBD2. Germline V lookup: CDR1 ENHRY, CDR2 SYGVKD. The J segment lost 4 bases and the V segment lost 10 bases, leaving 4 bases of the junction unmatched. CDR3 length: 13 residues. DNA for the CDR3: TGTGCCACGACTAGCGGGATGTCAGATACGCAGTATTTT. Amino acids: CATTSGMSDTQYF.

This clone showed up just a few times. V gene TRBV6-2 or TRBV6-3 combines with J gene TRBJ1-4, with D perhaps matching TRBD1 (6 bases). The V gene lost 2 bases and the J gene lost 0 bases, with 10 bases spanning the gap. The CDR3 runs to 16 residues. Germline CDR1 MNHEY, CDR2 SVGEGT. This chain's CDR3 is CASSYRTAATNEKLFF. Here the CDR3 DNA reads TGTGCCAGCAGTTACCGGACAGCCGCAACTAATGAAAAACTGTTTTTT.

The sample holds one count of this clone. The V and J genes are TRBV7-9 and TRBJ1-5; D remains unclear. This CDR3 is 12 amino acids long. CDR1 is SEHNR and CDR2 is FQNEAQ in the germline V gene (reference sequence). The V end lost 5 bases, the J end lost 3 bases, and 5 bases lay between the germline ends. The CDR3 sequence: CASSRDNQPQHF. The CDR3 nucleotides read TGTGCCAGCAGCCGAGACAATCAGCCCCAGCATTTT.

This clone was found a few times. The rearrangement joins TRBV29-1 to TRBJ2-6; D gene ambiguous. Germline loops: CDR1 SQVTM, CDR2 ANQGSEA. Trimming cost V 5 bases and J 0 bases, with 5 bases left between them. This CDR3 region has 13 residues. The CDR3 coding sequence is TGCAGCGTTCGGAGCTCTGGGGCCAACGTCCTGACTTTC. This encodes CSVRSSGANVLTF.

This clone was detected only a few times. V usage is TRBV18 and J usage is TRBJ1-6; D gene ambiguous. This CDR3 is 15 amino acids long. Trimming left V 5 bases short and J 7 bases short, with 15 bases between. The germline V gene has CDR1 KGHSH and CDR2 LQKENI. The CDR3 region has the DNA TGTGCCAGCTCAAGGTCCCGGGGAACAAATTCACCCCTCCACTTT. It encodes CASSRSRGTNSPLHF.